This is a list of T cell receptor beta chains from one sample in a study of vaccination and CD4 T cells after COVID-19. Their target antigens are unknown. In TCRdb, the PCR reads were re-called with MiXCR into one record per CDR3 protein. The top ten clones hold approximately 24% of a sample with around 8,100 distinct CDR3 sequences, roughly three fifths of them seen once. Sequencing used CD4+ T cells from blood, cultured in vitro. Receptors originate from a human donor who had recovered from COVID-19. CDR3s leave out the opening cysteine and the closing phenylalanine or tryptophan. Clone size is not always given. Where it is, it says once, few, many or a class for expanded clones.

TRBV5-1	NA	TRBJ1-1	ASRLQVWNTEAF
TRBV7-2	NA	TRBJ2-5	ASSLRTGGAKTQY
TRBV25-1	NA	TRBJ1-1	ASIGPGGAIGAF
TRBV7-9	NA	TRBJ1-1	ASSLGANTEAF
TRBV6-2/TRBV6-3	few	TRBJ1-5	ASSPDKLNQPQH
TRBV20-1	NA	TRBJ2-7	SARARGQGGEQY
TRBV7-2	NA	TRBJ2-4	ASSLSNRVGIQY
TRBV11-2	NA	TRBJ1-2	ASSLWGQGTYGYT
TRBV20-1	NA	TRBJ1-2	SAPRGGDGGYT
TRBV4-2	NA	TRBJ1-1	ASSQAGQGSTEAF
TRBV28	few	TRBJ1-5	ASSGDRGRLNQPQH
TRBV7-2	few	TRBJ2-2	ASSFLPTRAGANTGELF
TRBV20-1	few	TRBJ1-1	SARDPQGATAF
TRBV4-3	NA	TRBJ1-2	ASSQEAGRANYGYT